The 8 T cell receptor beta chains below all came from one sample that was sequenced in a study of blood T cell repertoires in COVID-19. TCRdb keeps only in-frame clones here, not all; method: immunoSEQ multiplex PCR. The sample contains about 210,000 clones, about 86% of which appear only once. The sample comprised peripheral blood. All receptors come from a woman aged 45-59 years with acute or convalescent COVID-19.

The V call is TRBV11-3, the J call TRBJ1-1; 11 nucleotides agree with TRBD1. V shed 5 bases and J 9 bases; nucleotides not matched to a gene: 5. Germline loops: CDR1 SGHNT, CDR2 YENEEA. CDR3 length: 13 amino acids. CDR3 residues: CASSIGQGAKAFF. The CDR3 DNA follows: TGTGCCAGCAGCATAGGACAGGGGGCTAAAGCTTTCTTT.

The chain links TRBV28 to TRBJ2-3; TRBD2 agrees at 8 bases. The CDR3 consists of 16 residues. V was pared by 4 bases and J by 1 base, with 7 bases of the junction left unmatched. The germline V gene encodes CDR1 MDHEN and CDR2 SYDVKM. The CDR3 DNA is TGTGCCAGCAGTTCCCCGGGAGGGGGAGGCACAGATACGCAGTATTTT. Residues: CASSSPGGGGTDTQYF.

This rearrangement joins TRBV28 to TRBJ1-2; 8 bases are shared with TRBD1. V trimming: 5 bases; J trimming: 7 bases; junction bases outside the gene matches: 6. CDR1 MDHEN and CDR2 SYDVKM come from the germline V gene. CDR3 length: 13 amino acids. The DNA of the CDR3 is TGTGCCAGCAGTCGACAGGGGAAGGGTGGCTACACCTTC. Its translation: CASSRQGKGGYTF.

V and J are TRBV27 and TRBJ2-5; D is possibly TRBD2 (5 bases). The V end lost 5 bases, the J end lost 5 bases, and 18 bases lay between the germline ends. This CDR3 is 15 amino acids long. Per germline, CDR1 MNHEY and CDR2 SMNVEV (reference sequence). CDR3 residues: CASSLRPRGGETQYF. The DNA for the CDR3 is TGTGCCAGCAGTCTAAGGCCTCGGGGTGGGGAGACCCAGTACTTC.

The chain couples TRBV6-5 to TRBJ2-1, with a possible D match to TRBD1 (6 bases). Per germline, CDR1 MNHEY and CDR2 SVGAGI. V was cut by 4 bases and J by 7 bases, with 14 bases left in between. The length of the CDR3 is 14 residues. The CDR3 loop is CASSSRQDPNEQFF. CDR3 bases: TGTGCCAGCAGTTCTCGACAGGACCCAAATGAGCAGTTCTTC.

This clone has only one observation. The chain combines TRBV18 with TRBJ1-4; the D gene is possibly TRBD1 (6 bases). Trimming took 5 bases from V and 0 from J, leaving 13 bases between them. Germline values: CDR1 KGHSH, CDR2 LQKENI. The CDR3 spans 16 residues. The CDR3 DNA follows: TGTGCCAGCTCATTACAGGGTCCCCCAACTAATGAAAAACTGTTTTTT. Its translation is CASSLQGPPTNEKLFF.

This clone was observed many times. As DNA, the CDR3 is TGTGCCAGCAGCCAGCAGGCGGGGGTAGCAGACTATGGCTACACCTTC. Protein product: CASSQQAGVADYGYTF. The rearrangement uses TRBV7-9 and TRBJ1-2; perhaps TRBD1 as D (5 bases). Germline loops: CDR1 SEHNR, CDR2 FQNEAQ (reference sequence). V was pared by 5 bases and J by 3 bases, with 19 bases between. This CDR3 is built from 16 residues.

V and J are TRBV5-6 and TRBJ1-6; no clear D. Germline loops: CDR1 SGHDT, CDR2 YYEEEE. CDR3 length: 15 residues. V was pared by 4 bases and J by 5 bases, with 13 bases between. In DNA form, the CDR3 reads TGTGCCAGCAGCCCTACCCGGGTAAATAATTCACCCCTCCACTTT. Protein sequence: CASSPTRVNNSPLHF.